This TCR beta chain stems from a study of response to subunit inactivated influenza vaccine. Notes on the study in general: There was a suggestion from the authors that each seasonal influenza vaccination recruits few new T cells.

TCRdb redid the calling of the RT-PCR reads with MiXCR, one entry per CDR3 protein. The sample includes 800,000 or so distinct CDR3 sequences, around 20% of them seen just once. With regard to this clonotype: Its specificity is unknown.

CDR1 is SEHNR, CDR2 FQNEAQ, per germline (reference sequence). CDR3 length: 15 residues. V trimming: 3 bases; J trimming: 7 bases; junction bases outside the gene matches: 9. This TCR was recovered from a man between 50 and 59 years old who received an inactivated influenza vaccine. This sequence joins TRBV7-9 and TRBJ2-1; 7 bases are a match to TRBD2. Sequences were derived from PBMCs from blood, sampled less than 6 days after vaccination. DNA of the CDR3: TGTGCCAGCAGCTTTGCGAGCAGCGGGAATAATGAGCAGTTCTTC. Amino acid sequence: CASSFASSGNNEQFF.